This T cell receptor (beta chain) was profiled in a study of blood T cell repertoires in COVID-19. The CDR3 runs 17 residues. The germline gives CDR1 SGDLS, CDR2 YYNGEE. Trimming left V 0 bases short and J 3 bases short, with 18 bases between. Participant ages covered roughly 18 to 89 years across approximately 25 US areas. Cohorts were based on clinical histories the participants reported. Cohort 3 recovery required two negative PCRs, clearance, or symptom resolution. Authors' data handling: Amplifying reference gene primers gave estimates of nucleated cell counts. Generated by immunoSEQ multiplex PCR, the TCRdb table keeps only in-frame clones and is missing some. V, J and clone size were drawn from that table, and D and trimming were deduced from the DNA. The sample has about 48,000 clones, approximately 86% seen once; the top ten hold 3.1%.

This sequence was found in a woman aged 50 to 60 who had recovered from COVID-19. Sample: PBMCs or T cells enriched from blood (not recorded which). V is TRBV9 and J is TRBJ1-1, with unresolved D. The CDR3 here is CASSVESIPGRDTEAFF. CDR3 coding DNA: TGTGCCAGCAGCGTAGAGTCAATACCGGGGAGGGACACTGAAGCTTTCTTT. The full variable domain, with the rest looked up from reference TRBV9 and TRBJ1-1, is DSGVTQTPKHLITATGQRVTLRCSPRSGDLSVYWYQQSLDQGLQFLIQYYNGEERAKGNILERFSAQQFPDLHSELNLSSLELGDSALYFCASSVESIPGRDTEAFFGQGTRLTVV.